In its sample, the clone carrying this T cell receptor beta chain was seen once. This specimen comes from a study of blood T cell repertoires in COVID-19. Study summary: The cDNA or gDNA used as material had been derived from T cells, B-cell-depleted T cells, or PBMCs.

Repertoires were generated with immunoSEQ multiplex PCR, while TCRdb's copy carries only in-frame clones and drops some. This sample carries roughly 76,000 clones, roughly nine tenths of them seen once, and the ten largest clones take approximately 1.5%. The trim removed 5 bases at V and 4 bases at J, leaving 4 bases unmatched. The CDR3 has 15 residues. CDR1 is SGHAT, CDR2 FQDESV, per germline (reference sequence). The sequenced sample consisted of peripheral blood. This receptor was taken from a man between 45 and 60 years old with acute or convalescent COVID-19. The chain couples TRBV11-1 to TRBJ1-6, with TRBD1 matching 8 bases. Written as DNA, the CDR3 is TGTGCCAGCAGCCTACAGGGGGAATATAATTCACCCCTCCACTTT. Protein: CASSLQGEYNSPLHF.